The T cell receptor (beta chain) under discussion was sequenced for a study of blood T cell repertoires in COVID-19. Looking at the study overall: Samples of COVID-19 (acute and convalescent) were obtained from the United States, Italy and Spain.

This CDR3 has 13 amino acids. V shed 2 bases and J shed 9 bases, with 13 bases lying between them. CDR1 is LGHDT and CDR2 is YNNKEL in the germline V gene (reference sequence). The data were produced by immunoSEQ multiplex PCR, yet TCRdb's version contains in-frame clones alone and is incomplete. The sample shows 200,000 to 250,000 clones, roughly 81% of them seen only once. Sequences were obtained from peripheral blood. The rearrangement links TRBV3-1 (or the pseudogene TRBV3-2) to TRBJ2-5; tentative D call: TRBD2 (6 bases). The TCR was taken from a middle-aged man with acute or convalescent COVID-19. The DNA for the CDR3 is TGTGCCAGCAGCCAACAACTCGGGGGTGCCCAGTACTTC. Its protein is CASSQQLGGAQYF.